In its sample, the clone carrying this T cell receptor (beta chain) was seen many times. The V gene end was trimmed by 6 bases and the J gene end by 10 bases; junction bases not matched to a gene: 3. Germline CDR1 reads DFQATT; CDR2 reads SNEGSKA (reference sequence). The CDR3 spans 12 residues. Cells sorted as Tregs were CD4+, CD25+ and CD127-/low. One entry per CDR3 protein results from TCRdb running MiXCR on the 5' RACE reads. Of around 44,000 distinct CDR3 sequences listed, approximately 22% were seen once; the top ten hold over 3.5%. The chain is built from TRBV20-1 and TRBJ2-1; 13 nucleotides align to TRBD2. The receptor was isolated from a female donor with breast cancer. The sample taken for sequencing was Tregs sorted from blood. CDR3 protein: CSAGTSGIEQFF. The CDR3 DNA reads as TGCAGTGCAGGGACTAGCGGGATCGAGCAGTTCTTC.